Listed below are T cell receptor beta chains from one sample, sequenced in a study of CD8 T cells in ankylosing spondylitis. Each CDR3 protein gets one entry after TCRdb re-called the 5' RACE reads with MiXCR. The sample holds roughly 400,000 distinct CDR3 sequences, 20% to 25% seen once. Material for sequencing was blood, either unsorted or a sorted T cell fraction (not recorded which). These receptors were taken from a male donor with ankylosing spondylitis. Both conserved end residues are trimmed from each CDR3. Fields, in order: D gene, V gene, clone size, CDR3 protein. The D gene is left open where the match is weak. Rows give clone size only sometimes, using once, few, many, or a class for an expanded clone.

D: NA
V: TRBV29-1
size: few
CDR3: SVALGFGYGYT

D: NA
V: TRBV20-1
size: few
CDR3: SARTRGARNTEAF

D: NA
V: TRBV10-3
size: NA
CDR3: AISGRQNTGELF

D: NA
V: TRBV9
size: NA
CDR3: ASSVGSGLGQETQY

D: NA
V: TRBV7-2
size: many
CDR3: ASSLDRLNAKLF

D: NA
V: TRBV5-1
size: few
CDR3: ASSLSRTQY

D: NA
V: TRBV7-9
size: few
CDR3: ASSPQGASGYEQY

D: NA
V: TRBV5-4
size: NA
CDR3: ASSLTSTAGETQY

D: TRBD2
V: TRBV6-1
size: many
CDR3: ASKSAGGVFYEQY

D: NA
V: TRBV18
size: few
CDR3: ASSPGTTYLRDTQY